This TCR beta chain stems from a study of T cell responses to AZD1222 COVID-19 vaccine. Trimming pared 6 bases from V and 6 bases from J, leaving 15 bases between. The CDR3 runs 14 residues. The germline V gene encodes CDR1 MNHEY and CDR2 SVGAGI. Study results and caveats: Spike-wide coverage was observed for vaccine-associated CD4 TCRs, with dominant responses at 160-218 and 743-854. Females made up more of the donors, who were largely white British, and clonal diversity may have come out too low.

TCRdb's table, derived via immunoSEQ multiplex PCR, lists solely in-frame clones and lacks some. Of under 150,000 clones in the sample, roughly 90% were seen once. In regard to this clone: What it recognizes is unknown.

Sample: peripheral blood, taken on day 0 of AZD1222 vaccination. The chain couples TRBV6-5 to TRBJ1-5; weak D call: TRBD1 (5 bases). This receptor was taken from an adult in good health. In nucleotides, the CDR3 is TGTGCCAGCAGCGAGGGAGGGGAGATTCAGCCCCAGCATTTT. It specifies CASSEGGEIQPQHF.